This T cell receptor beta chain is drawn from a study of blood T cell repertoires in COVID-19. Overall study context: Italy, Spain and the United States were the sources of the convalescent and acute COVID-19 samples. From T cells, B-cell-depleted T cells, or PBMCs came the material, which was cDNA or gDNA.

Trimming at V came to 3 bases and at J to 5 bases, leaving 7 bases not matched to a gene. The CDR3 sequence is 15 residues long. Germline loops: CDR1 KGHSH, CDR2 LQKENI. Methods used by the authors: Quantification of nucleated cells was approximated via reference gene primer amplification. Here immunoSEQ multiplex PCR was the method, and the copy in TCRdb shows in-frame clones only, minus some. For V, J and clone size, that table is used; D and trimming come from the DNA. This table has 200,000 to 300,000 clones, about 89% appearing once. Sequenced: peripheral blood. The clonotype was recovered from a man between 35 and 55 years old who had recovered from COVID-19. The chain uses TRBV18 and TRBJ2-5; TRBD2 matches at 9 bases. This chain's CDR3 is CASSPIAGAGETQYF. CDR3 nucleotides: TGTGCCAGCTCACCCATAGCGGGGGCCGGTGAGACCCAGTACTTC.